This T cell receptor beta chain derives from a study of blood T cell repertoires in COVID-19. At the level of the study: Both acute and convalescent COVID-19 samples were obtained from the United States, Italy and Spain.

As for this clone: Other DNA sequences in this specimen translate into the identical CDR3.

Losses at the gene ends were 4 bases for V and 4 bases for J; bases not matched to a gene: 3. CDR3 size: 13 residues. Germline V lookup: CDR1 LNHDA, CDR2 SQIVND (reference sequence). The authors' processing: Nucleated cell counts were estimated from reference gene primer amplification. The repertoire was sequenced with immunoSEQ multiplex PCR; TCRdb's copy has only in-frame clones and lacks some. The V and J calls and clone size are taken from that table; D and trimming were inferred from the DNA. This sample yields under 350,000 clones, of which 90% are seen a single time; 2% to 3% belongs to the top ten.

The sample consisted of PBMCs or T cells enriched from blood (not recorded which). J is TRBJ1-1 and V is TRBV19; the match to TRBD1 covers 7 bases. The sequence came from a man aged 60-69 years who had recovered from COVID-19. The CDR3 nucleotides read TGTGCCAGTAGTAGACAGGGAGGCACTGAAGCTTTCTTT. Its protein product is CASSRQGGTEAFF.